The next 31 T cell receptor beta chains were all read from a single sample in a study of T cells in Graves' hyperthyroidism and ophthalmopathy. TCR beta CDR3 sequences were amplified from RNA transcripts. With the HTBI primer set, the TCR CDR3 went through a first round of RT-PCR. TCRdb analysed the multiplex PCR reads with MiXCR anew, one entry per CDR3 protein. The table lists some 440,000 distinct CDR3 sequences, 15% to 17% of them singletons, with roughly an eighth in the top ten. Sample: blood. These receptors all stem from a woman under 30 with Graves' hyperthyroidism.

This clonotype has only a few counts. V gene TRBV5-1 combines with J gene TRBJ2-5, with D perhaps TRBD1 or TRBD2 (5 bases each). The CDR3 runs 12 residues. Trimming cost V 5 bases and J 5 bases, with 10 bases left between them. Germline values: CDR1 SGHRS, CDR2 YFSETQ. The CDR3 here is CASSEGMETQYF. Here the CDR3 DNA reads TGCGCCAGCAGTGAGGGGATGGAGACCCAGTACTTC.

This clonotype turned up a few times. This chain uses TRBV29-1 with TRBJ2-5; 12 nucleotides align to TRBD2. The CDR3 runs to 16 residues. The V gene end was trimmed by 2 bases and the J gene end by 1 base; junction bases not matched to a gene: 5. CDR1 and CDR2 from the germline V gene are SQVTM and ANQGSEA. Here the CDR3 DNA reads TGCAGCGTTGAATTCCCTAGCGGGAGGGCCCAAGAGACCCAGTACTTC. Encoded protein: CSVEFPSGRAQETQYF.

This clonotype appeared a few times. This rearrangement joins TRBV13 to TRBJ2-7; D is perhaps TRBD2 (7 bases). Germline-derived CDR1 and CDR2 are PRHDT and FYEKMQ (reference sequence). The V end was cut by 0 bases, the J end by 0 bases, with 12 bases between. This CDR3 has 16 amino acids. The CDR3 DNA follows: TGTGCCAGCAGCTTAGGCCGGCGGGGGCCCTCCTACGAGCAGTACTTC. Residues: CASSLGRRGPSYEQYF.

This clonotype has at least ten counts. V is TRBV4-1 and J is TRBJ2-1; D remains ambiguous. CDR1 is MGHRA, CDR2 YSYEKL, per germline. The CDR3 is made up of 15 amino acids. V was trimmed by 2 bases and J by 4 bases, leaving 12 bases between them. As DNA, the CDR3 is TGCGCCAGCAGCCAAATGGGCGGATTGTACAATGAGCAGTTCTTC. Amino acid sequence: CASSQMGGLYNEQFF.

This clonotype was detected only a few times. The chain couples TRBV5-1 to TRBJ2-3, with a possible D match to TRBD2 (5 bases). This CDR3 comprises 14 residues. Trimming cost V 0 bases and J 5 bases, with 10 bases left between them. Germline CDR1 SGHRS, CDR2 YFSETQ. The CDR3 region is CASSLVRAEDTQYF. The CDR3 DNA reads as TGCGCCAGCAGCTTGGTGAGGGCGGAAGATACGCAGTATTTT.

As concerns this clonotype: A read error may produce the germline difference seen at one junction end. The chain carries TRBV7-7 and TRBJ2-1; 8 nucleotides match TRBD2. Germline CDR1 and CDR2: SSHAT and FNYEAQ (reference sequence). The CDR3 length is 13 residues. This CDR3 is CASSLAGHNEQFF. CDR3 coding DNA: TGTGCTAGCAGCTTAGCGGGACACAATGAGCAGTTCTTC.

At least ten counts were recorded for this clonotype. J is TRBJ2-2 and V is TRBV27; D not resolved. Germline CDR1 reads MNHEY; CDR2 reads SMNVEV (reference sequence). The CDR3 is 14 amino acids. Trimming cost V 3 bases and J 3 bases, with 8 bases left between them. The CDR3 loop is CASSFYTDTGELFF. The CDR3 nucleotides are TGTGCCAGCAGTTTTTATACCGACACCGGGGAGCTGTTTTTT.

This clonotype was found many times. This CDR3 reads CASSLFDRSTDTQYF. Written as DNA, the CDR3 is TGTGCCAGCAGCTTATTTGACAGAAGCACAGATACGCAGTATTTT. The rearrangement uses TRBV11-1 and TRBJ2-3; tentative D call: TRBD1 (5 bases). The length of the CDR3 is 15 residues. The germline V gene encodes CDR1 SGHAT and CDR2 FQDESV (reference sequence). The V end lost 2 bases, the J end lost 0 bases, and 9 bases lay between the germline ends.

This clonotype appeared many times. This sequence joins TRBV5-5 and TRBJ1-2, with D maybe TRBD1 (6 bases). Trimming cost V 2 bases and J 6 bases, with 14 bases left between them. The CDR3 totals 14 residues. Germline lookup yields CDR1 SGHKS and CDR2 YYEKEE (reference sequence). CDR3 coding DNA: TGTGCCAGCAGCTTCCAGGGGTCCTCCGATGGCTACACCTTC. Its translation: CASSFQGSSDGYTF. The variable domain in full, with the rest retrieved from reference TRBV5-5 and TRBJ1-2, is DAGVTQSPTHLIKTRGQQVTLRCSPISGHKSVSWYQQVLGQGPQFIFQYYEKEERGRGNFPDRFSARQFPNYSSELNVNALLLGDSALYLCASSFQGSSDGYTFGSGTRLTVV.

The CDR3 nucleotides are TGCAGTGTGGCTCTCCAAGAGACCCAGTACTTC. This sequence encodes CSVALQETQYF. The chain joins TRBV20-1 to TRBJ2-5, with D unresolved. The germline gives CDR1 DFQATT, CDR2 SNEGSKA (reference sequence). The CDR3 runs to 11 residues. Trimming left V 7 bases short and J 1 base short, with 7 bases between.

The V call is TRBV5-1, the J call TRBJ2-5, with D perhaps being TRBD1 or TRBD2 (5 bases each). V lost 0 bases and J 4 bases, leaving 10 bases between the germline ends. CDR1 SGHRS and CDR2 YFSETQ come from the germline V gene. The CDR3 totals 14 residues. The DNA for the CDR3 is TGCGCCAGCAGCTTGGATAATGGGGGAGAGACCCAGTACTTC. It codes for CASSLDNGGETQYF.

V and J are TRBV7-2 and TRBJ1-1; TRBD1 aligns across 10 bases. This CDR3 contains 17 residues. J was trimmed by 6 bases and V by 5 bases; bases with no gene match: 15. CDR1 and CDR2 from the germline V gene are SGHTA and FQGNSA. Here the CDR3 DNA reads TGTGCCAGCAGCGTTCGACTTCCGGGACAGGGGAATTCTGAAGCTTTCTTT. Amino acid sequence: CASSVRLPGQGNSEAFF.

V usage is TRBV6-1 and J usage is TRBJ2-4; no definite D call. Looked up from germline, CDR1 is MNHNS and CDR2 is SASEGT. The CDR3 totals 19 residues. Deletions cut 0 bases from V and 3 bases from J, with 21 bases between. CDR3 loop: CASSEAPMRPPTYKNIQYF. As DNA, the CDR3 is TGTGCCAGCAGTGAAGCCCCTATGAGACCACCCACCTACAAAAACATTCAGTACTTC.

This clonotype has a handful of counts. V gene TRBV19 combines with J gene TRBJ2-1; D ambiguous. Trimming took 2 bases from V and 0 from J, leaving 5 bases between them. Germline assignment: CDR1 LNHDA and CDR2 SQIVND (reference sequence). The CDR3 runs to 14 residues. The chain's CDR3 is CASSITVSYNEQFF. The CDR3 DNA follows: TGTGCCAGTAGTATAACGGTCTCCTACAATGAGCAGTTCTTC.

The chain couples TRBV9 to TRBJ2-7, with D possibly matching TRBD2 (6 bases). CDR1 and CDR2 (germline): SGDLS, YYNGEE. The CDR3 is 15 residues long. V shed 3 bases and J shed 5 bases, with 18 bases lying between them. The CDR3 coding sequence is TGTGCCAGCAGCGCCGAGGGGAGGACTGGGGACGAGCAGTACTTC. As protein: CASSAEGRTGDEQYF.

This clonotype has a count of ten or more. The chain has TRBV28 and TRBJ2-3; D unresolved. This CDR3 comprises 13 residues. CDR1 and CDR2 from the germline V gene are MDHEN and SYDVKM. With 4 bases removed from V and 1 base from J, the gap between germline ends came to 6 bases. The CDR3 region is CASSSSGTDTQYF. DNA of the CDR3: TGTGCCAGCAGTTCTTCAGGCACAGATACGCAGTATTTT.

This clonotype was seen ten or more times. This chain uses TRBV2 with TRBJ1-2, with D maybe TRBD1 (6 bases). CDR3 length: 14 amino acids. Deletions cut 6 bases from V and 0 bases from J, with 11 bases between. Germline CDR1 reads SNHLY; CDR2 reads FYNNEI. The CDR3 sequence is CASSKDSSNYGYTF. Written as DNA, the CDR3 is TGTGCCAGCAGCAAGGACAGTTCTAACTATGGCTACACCTTC.

The sample holds a few counts of this clonotype. The chain links TRBV18 to TRBJ2-7; TRBD1 matches 10 bases. Germline V gives CDR1 KGHSH, CDR2 LQKENI. Losses at the gene ends were 0 bases for V and 6 bases for J; bases not matched to a gene: 8. The CDR3 has 16 amino acids. DNA of the CDR3: TGTGCCAGCTCACCACCGGTAGGGACAGGGGTTGGCGAGCAGTACTTC. Translated: CASSPPVGTGVGEQYF.

In its sample, this clonotype was seen many times. The chain combines TRBV2 with TRBJ2-1; possibly TRBD1 for D (6 bases). Germline CDR1 and CDR2: SNHLY and FYNNEI. The CDR3 sequence is 16 residues long. V was cut by 3 bases and J by 0 bases, with 12 bases left in between. This chain's CDR3 is CASSDGGLSSYNEQFF. DNA for the CDR3: TGTGCCAGCAGTGATGGGGGCCTAAGCTCCTACAATGAGCAGTTCTTC. Full variable domain (remainder filled in from reference TRBV2 and TRBJ2-1): EPEVTQTPSHQVTQMGQEVILRCVPISNHLYFYWYRQILGQKVEFLVSFYNNEISEKSEIFDDQFSVERPDGSNFTLKIRSTKLEDSAMYFCASSDGGLSSYNEQFFGPGTRLTVL.

This clonotype came up many times. This chain joins TRBV9 and TRBJ2-3, with D tentatively TRBD1 (5 bases). The CDR3 covers 13 residues. With 0 bases removed from V and 9 bases from J, the gap between germline ends came to 11 bases. Germline V gives CDR1 SGDLS, CDR2 YYNGEE. The DNA for the CDR3 is TGTGCCAGCAGCGTAGTCTCCGCAGGGACGCAGTATTTT. It translates to CASSVVSAGTQYF.

The chain carries TRBV9 and TRBJ1-2; D uncertain. The CDR3 has 14 residues. The V end lost 8 bases, the J end lost 2 bases, and 16 bases lay between the germline ends. Germline CDR1 reads SGDLS; CDR2 reads YYNGEE. CDR3: CASGREDGNYGYTF. The CDR3 nucleotides read TGTGCCAGTGGGAGGGAGGACGGAAACTATGGCTACACCTTC.

The table lists this clonotype with many counts. The chain couples TRBV19 to TRBJ2-3; D is ambiguous. Trimming removed 6 bases from V and 5 bases from J, with 15 bases in between. CDR1 and CDR2 (germline): LNHDA, SQIVND (reference sequence). This CDR3 has 14 residues. The CDR3 is CASSPNIGKDTQYF. CDR3 nucleotide sequence: TGTGCCAGTAGCCCCAACATCGGAAAAGATACGCAGTATTTT.

This clonotype was observed at least ten times. J is TRBJ2-5 and V is TRBV12-3 or TRBV12-4; 13 bases map to TRBD2. This CDR3 region has 19 residues. The V gene end was trimmed by 2 bases and the J gene end by 4 bases; junction bases not matched to a gene: 13. The CDR3 spells CASSLNPQLAGGPGETQYF. CDR3 nucleotides: TGTGCCAGCAGTTTAAACCCCCAACTAGCGGGAGGGCCGGGAGAGACCCAGTACTTC.

The chain joins TRBV6-1 to TRBJ1-5; no clear D gene. Germline lookup yields CDR1 MNHNS and CDR2 SASEGT. This CDR3 region has 15 residues. Trimming left V 2 bases short and J 3 bases short, with 11 bases between. CDR3: CASSEWWTTNQPQHF. DNA for the CDR3: TGTGCCAGCAGTGAATGGTGGACGACCAATCAGCCCCAGCATTTT.

V is TRBV9 and J is TRBJ2-7; D is unclear. Looked up from germline, CDR1 is SGDLS and CDR2 is YYNGEE. The CDR3 sequence is 14 residues long. V was trimmed by 4 bases and J by 0 bases, leaving 11 bases between them. The CDR3 is CASSPAGHSYEQYF. The CDR3 bases are TGTGCCAGCAGCCCGGCAGGCCACTCCTACGAGCAGTACTTC.

This clonotype was seen more than once but under ten times. The chain uses TRBV20-1 and TRBJ1-2; D gene unclear. The V gene lost 6 bases and the J gene lost 0 bases, with 8 bases spanning the gap. CDR1 and CDR2 from the germline V gene are DFQATT and SNEGSKA (reference sequence). CDR3 size: 12 residues. The CDR3 loop reads CSASLSNYGYTF. The DNA of the CDR3 is TGCAGTGCAAGCCTTTCTAACTATGGCTACACCTTC.

This clonotype was counted ten times or more. The chain combines TRBV9 with TRBJ1-6; D uncertain. V lost 3 bases, J lost 3 bases, and 7 bases lay in between. In germline, CDR1 is SGDLS, CDR2 YYNGEE. CDR3 size: 14 residues. The CDR3 DNA sequence: TGTGCCAGCAGCGCTCGGGACTATAATTCACCCCTCCACTTT. It encodes CASSARDYNSPLHF.

This clonotype has a count of ten or more. This chain uses TRBV7-8 with TRBJ1-1; D not resolved. The CDR3 spans 14 residues. The germline V gene encodes CDR1 SGHVS and CDR2 FQNEAQ. Trimming removed 0 bases at V and 1 base at J, with 6 bases between. The CDR3 sequence: CASSLAPANTEAFF. The CDR3 coding sequence is TGTGCCAGCAGCTTAGCGCCAGCGAACACTGAAGCTTTCTTT.

This clonotype was counted ten times or more. The chain uses TRBV5-5 and TRBJ2-3; 10 bases are shared with TRBD2. CDR1 SGHKS and CDR2 YYEKEE come from the germline V gene (reference sequence). V trimming: 1 base; J trimming: 5 bases; junction bases outside the gene matches: 7. The CDR3 totals 16 residues. The CDR3 here is CASSLRLAGDLDTQYF. For the CDR3, the DNA is TGTGCCAGCAGCTTGCGGCTAGCGGGAGATCTAGATACGCAGTATTTT.

In its sample, this clonotype was seen a few times. This sequence joins TRBV7-3 and TRBJ2-1, with TRBD2 matching 7 bases. Unmatched junction bases numbered 6, after V lost 5 bases and J lost 5 bases. CDR3 length: 14 amino acids. From germline, CDR1 is SGHTA and CDR2 FQGTGA. The CDR3 DNA sequence: TGTGCCAGCAGCCCCGGCGGGAGCCACAATGAGCAGTTCTTC. This gives the protein CASSPGGSHNEQFF.

The V call is TRBV6-2 or TRBV6-3, the J call TRBJ2-6; D gene unclear. The CDR3 extends over 15 amino acids. The V gene's germline CDR1 is MNHEY and CDR2 SVGEGT. The ends were cut back, 5 bases at V and 0 bases at J, with 8 bases in the middle. The chain's CDR3 is CASSEGNSGANVLTF. CDR3 in DNA: TGTGCCAGCAGTGAAGGGAACTCTGGGGCCAACGTCCTGACTTTC.